Listed here are 25 T cell receptor beta chains from one sample, sequenced in a study of T cell responses to AZD1222 COVID-19 vaccine (dated by TCRdb to the early 2020s). The library was made by the immunoSEQ multiplex PCR assay. TCRdb took this table from immuneACCESS and kept in-frame rearrangements with V and J called. Such tables lack part of the clones; where checked against another copy, unresolved V genes explain under half of the gap, and the rest is unexplained. This sample gives 130,000 to 150,000 clones in total; 80% to 95% of them show up just once. The ten largest clones capture 2.5% to 3% of the sample. The meaning of the sample's time point label: baseline before first vaccination. This specimen was peripheral blood, taken on day 0 of AZD1222 vaccination. Receptors were obtained from an adult in good health.

This clone was detected once. V and J are TRBV18 and TRBJ2-2; D is perhaps TRBD1 (6 bases). Trimming removed 1 base from V and 6 bases from J, with 9 bases in between. Per the germline V gene, CDR1 is KGHSH and CDR2 is LQKENI. The CDR3 extends over 14 amino acids. CDR3 sequence (DNA): TGTGCCAGCTCACCACGTAAGGGGGCCGGGGAGCTGTTTTTT. Protein sequence: CASSPRKGAGELFF.

V gene TRBV28 combines with J gene TRBJ1-1, with a tentative D call TRBD1 (5 bases). CDR3 length equals 16 residues. V lost 7 bases and J lost 6, with 24 bases in between. Germline V gene sequence: CDR1 MDHEN, CDR2 SYDVKM. CDR3 loop: CASTPSEGTFESEAFF. CDR3 nucleotide sequence: TGTGCCAGCACCCCAAGTGAGGGGACCTTTGAGTCTGAAGCTTTCTTT.

V and J are TRBV7-9 and TRBJ2-5, with no clear D. V lost 0 bases to trimming and J lost 4 bases, with 9 bases between them. The CDR3 contains 14 residues. Germline V gives CDR1 SEHNR, CDR2 FQNEAQ (reference sequence). DNA for the CDR3: TGTGCCAGCAGCTTAGCGGGAACACCAGAGACCCAGTACTTC. The encoded protein is CASSLAGTPETQYF.

This clone was picked up one time. This rearrangement joins TRBV19 to TRBJ1-2; TRBD1 matches 9 bases. The ends lost 7 bases at V and 4 bases at J; junction bases unmatched: 13. The CDR3 is 16 amino acids. Per germline, CDR1 LNHDA and CDR2 SQIVND (reference sequence). CDR3 in amino acids: CASTLSGTGGGYGYTF. For the CDR3, the DNA is TGTGCCAGTACCTTATCAGGTACAGGGGGCGGCTATGGCTACACCTTC.

The chain uses TRBV7-9 and TRBJ2-7; D might be TRBD1 or TRBD2, each matching 6 bases. V was clipped by 0 bases and J by 2 bases, with 14 bases between them. The CDR3 has 16 residues. CDR1 is SEHNR and CDR2 is FQNEAQ in the germline V gene (reference sequence). CDR3 in DNA: TGTGCCAGCAGCTTAGCGCAGGGGAGGCTAACCTACGAGCAGTACTTC. As protein: CASSLAQGRLTYEQYF.

The V and J genes are TRBV16 and TRBJ1-3, with D unclear. The length of the CDR3 is 15 residues. Trimming took 3 bases from V and 2 from J, leaving 11 bases between them. Germline V gene data show CDR1 as KGHSY and CDR2 as FQNENV. The CDR3 spells CASSQSYGAGNTIYF. Here the CDR3 DNA reads TGTGCCAGCAGCCAGTCCTATGGGGCTGGAAACACCATATATTTT.

This sequence joins TRBV6-5 and TRBJ2-1, with D perhaps being TRBD1 or TRBD2 (6 bases each). The CDR3 is 14 residues long. V was shortened by 2 bases and J by 7 bases, with 12 bases between the two germline ends. CDR1 is MNHEY, CDR2 SVGAGI, per germline. CDR3 nucleotides: TGTGCCAGCAGTTACAGGGGGGAGTCTAATGAGCAGTTCTTC. Translating gives CASSYRGESNEQFF.

V and J are TRBV6-1 and TRBJ2-1, with a weak D call TRBD2 (6 bases). The germline gives CDR1 MNHNS, CDR2 SASEGT. Trimming removed 1 base at V and 7 bases at J, with 14 bases between. This CDR3 is built from 15 residues. The CDR3 spells CASSEDAEGRNEQFF. DNA of the CDR3: TGTGCCAGCAGTGAAGACGCGGAGGGGAGGAATGAGCAGTTCTTC.

The chain recombines TRBV7-9 with TRBJ1-1, with D tentatively TRBD1 (5 bases). CDR3 length equals 12 residues. Trimming removed 5 bases at V and 11 bases at J, with 15 bases between. The germline V gene encodes CDR1 SEHNR and CDR2 FQNEAQ (reference sequence). Written as DNA, the CDR3 is TGTGCCAGCAGCCTGGGATCCCCAGGGGCTTTCTTT. Protein: CASSLGSPGAFF.

The chain is built from TRBV18 and TRBJ1-1; the D gene is possibly TRBD1 (5 bases). The V and J ends lost 2 bases and 3 bases respectively, with 16 bases between them. Germline CDR1 is KGHSH and CDR2 is LQKENI. This CDR3 region has 16 residues. The CDR3 bases are TGTGCCAGCTCACCATTCCGACAGCAGGAGTACACTGAAGCTTTCTTT. The encoded protein is CASSPFRQQEYTEAFF.

In its sample, this clone was seen once. This chain links TRBV28 with TRBJ1-2; 9 nucleotides match TRBD1. There are 17 residues in the CDR3. Germline V CDR1 and CDR2: MDHEN, SYDVKM. With V trimmed by 4 bases and J by 7 bases, 16 bases remained unmatched. The CDR3 here is CASSSGTGTRRGRGYTF. The CDR3 DNA reads as TGTGCCAGCAGTTCCGGGACAGGGACTCGGAGGGGTCGTGGCTACACCTTC.

Only one count was recorded for this clone. This chain connects TRBV5-6 to TRBJ2-5; 7 bases fit TRBD2. The length of the CDR3 is 16 residues. In germline, CDR1 is SGHDT, CDR2 YYEEEE. The V gene end was trimmed by 7 bases and the J gene end by 5 bases; junction bases not matched to a gene: 17. The CDR3 loop is CASAEAGEGLRETQYF. For the CDR3, the DNA is TGTGCCAGCGCCGAGGCTGGGGAGGGCCTCCGCGAGACCCAGTACTTC.

This clone was recorded once. The chain has TRBV19 and TRBJ1-4; D not certain. V dropped 1 base and J dropped 7 bases, with 4 bases sitting between them. Germline CDR1 reads LNHDA; CDR2 reads SQIVND (reference sequence). This CDR3 has 12 residues. CDR3 DNA sequence: TGTGCCAGTAGTATAGTGGGTGAAAAACTGTTTTTT. Residues: CASSIVGEKLFF.

The V gene is TRBV7-6, the J gene TRBJ1-1, with a possible D match to TRBD1 (5 bases). This CDR3 spans 13 amino acids. Germline V gene lookup returns CDR1 SGHVS and CDR2 FNYEAQ. V shed 4 bases and J shed 1 base, with 7 bases lying between them. CDR3 in amino acids: CASSWGGNTEAFF. DNA of the CDR3: TGTGCCAGCAGCTGGGGGGGGAACACTGAAGCTTTCTTT. Variable domain in full (rest from reference TRBV7-6 and TRBJ1-1): GAGVSQSPRYKVTKRGQDVALRCDPISGHVSLYWYRQALGQGPEFLTYFNYEAQQDKSGLPNDRFSAERPEGSISTLTIQRTEQRDSAMYRCASSWGGNTEAFFGQGTRLTVV.

This chain uses TRBV6-5 with TRBJ1-2; weak D call: TRBD1 (6 bases). This CDR3 has 13 amino acids. Trimming removed 11 bases at V and 8 bases at J, with 21 bases between. CDR1 MNHEY and CDR2 SVGAGI come from the germline V gene. CDR3 in amino acids: CAASMVGGRGYTF. CDR3 nucleotide sequence: TGTGCCGCCAGCATGGTGGGGGGCCGGGGCTACACCTTC.

The V gene is TRBV27, the J gene TRBJ2-1; tentative D call: TRBD1 (6 bases). With 4 bases removed from V and 0 bases from J, the gap between germline ends came to 19 bases. The CDR3 has 18 residues. Germline CDR1 and CDR2: MNHEY and SMNVEV (reference sequence). Here the CDR3 reads CASSSPRQAHTSYNEQFF. Here the CDR3 DNA reads TGTGCCAGCAGTTCTCCCCGACAGGCACATACCTCCTACAATGAGCAGTTCTTC.

In DNA, the CDR3 is TGTGCCAGCAGTTTAACTTTAACAATTAATGAAAAACTGTTTTTT. Its translation: CASSLTLTINEKLFF. V is TRBV28 and J is TRBJ1-4; D ambiguous. The ends were cut back, 2 bases at V and 4 bases at J, with 11 bases in the middle. The germline gives CDR1 MDHEN, CDR2 SYDVKM. The CDR3 contains 15 residues.

This chain uses TRBV11-3 with TRBJ2-7; D perhaps matches TRBD2 (6 bases). CDR3 size: 14 residues. Between the trimmed V and J ends, which lost 1 base and 6 bases, there was a span of 13 bases. Germline lookup yields CDR1 SGHNT and CDR2 YENEEA. CDR3 sequence: CASSLGRRGGEQYF. The CDR3 nucleotides are TGTGCCAGCAGCTTAGGGCGGAGGGGAGGCGAGCAGTACTTC.

This clone appeared a single time. The rearrangement joins TRBV24-1 to TRBJ2-1, with D unclear. The CDR3 extends over 12 amino acids. The germline CDR1 and CDR2 sequences are KGHDR and SFDVKD. The ends were cut back, 4 bases at V and 10 bases at J, with 10 bases in the middle. CDR3 sequence reads: CATSDPKREQFF. DNA of the CDR3: TGTGCCACCAGTGACCCGAAAAGGGAGCAGTTCTTC.

In this sample, this clone turned up a few times. The chain is built from TRBV14 and TRBJ1-3; no reliable D call. The ends were cut back, 5 bases at V and 4 bases at J, with 3 bases in the middle. Germline assignment: CDR1 SGHDN and CDR2 FVKESK. The CDR3 length is 11 residues. CDR3 loop: CASSSGNTIYF. Here the CDR3 DNA reads TGTGCCAGCAGCTCCGGAAACACCATATATTTT.

V gene TRBV18 combines with J gene TRBJ2-2, with a possible D match to TRBD2 (5 bases). The V end was cut by 2 bases, the J end by 3 bases, with 10 bases between. Germline V gene lookup returns CDR1 KGHSH and CDR2 LQKENI. The CDR3 loop spans 15 amino acids. The CDR3 spells CASSPAGLHTGELFF. The DNA of the CDR3 is TGTGCCAGCTCACCAGCGGGTTTACACACCGGGGAGCTGTTTTTT. The full variable domain, with the rest looked up from reference TRBV18 and TRBJ2-2, is NAGVMQNPRHLVRRRGQEARLRCSPMKGHSHVYWYRQLPEEGLKFMVYLQKENIIDESGMPKERFSAEFPKEGPSILRIQQVVRGDSAAYFCASSPAGLHTGELFFGEGSRLTVL.

This chain connects TRBV28 to TRBJ2-3; no clear D. V gave up 2 bases and J gave up 2 bases, with 8 bases separating them. Germline-derived CDR1 and CDR2 are MDHEN and SYDVKM. CDR3 length: 14 residues. The CDR3 sequence: CASSLSPVTDTQYF. In DNA form, the CDR3 reads TGTGCCAGCAGTTTAAGCCCCGTCACAGATACGCAGTATTTT.

The chain has TRBV7-8 and TRBJ2-1; 9 bases fit TRBD2. Germline V CDR1 and CDR2: SGHVS, FQNEAQ. With V trimmed by 5 bases and J by 6 bases, 14 bases remained unmatched. This CDR3 comprises 17 residues. The CDR3: CASSRAPGLAVLNEQFF. DNA for the CDR3: TGTGCCAGCAGCCGCGCACCGGGACTAGCCGTCCTCAATGAGCAGTTCTTC.

The chain has TRBV19 and TRBJ1-5; D ambiguous. Germline lookup yields CDR1 LNHDA and CDR2 SQIVND (reference sequence). The CDR3 contains 15 residues. Trimming cost V 7 bases and J 0 bases, with 13 bases left between them. Here the CDR3 reads CASKWADVSNQPQHF. In DNA form, the CDR3 reads TGTGCCAGTAAATGGGCGGACGTTAGCAATCAGCCCCAGCATTTT.

The rearrangement joins TRBV5-6 to TRBJ1-4, with 7 bases identical to TRBD1. V trimming: 4 bases; J trimming: 0 bases; junction bases outside the gene matches: 0. Germline CDR1 and CDR2: SGHDT and YYEEEE. There are 14 residues in the CDR3. Here the CDR3 reads CASSQGATNEKLFF. CDR3 nucleotides: TGTGCCAGCAGCCAGGGGGCAACTAATGAAAAACTGTTTTTT.